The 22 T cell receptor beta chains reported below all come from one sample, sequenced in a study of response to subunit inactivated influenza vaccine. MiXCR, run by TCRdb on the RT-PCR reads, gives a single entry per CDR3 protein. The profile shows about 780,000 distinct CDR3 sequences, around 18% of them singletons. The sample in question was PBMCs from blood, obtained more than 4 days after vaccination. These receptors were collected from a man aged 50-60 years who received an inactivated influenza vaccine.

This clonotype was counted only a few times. The CDR3 spells CSVRDRGRLGQYF. As DNA, the CDR3 is TGCAGCGTCAGGGACAGGGGGCGGCTTGGGCAGTACTTC. The gene calls are TRBV29-1 and TRBJ2-7, with 12 bases fitting TRBD1. Per germline, CDR1 SQVTM and CDR2 ANQGSEA. V trimming: 6 bases; J trimming: 9 bases; junction bases outside the gene matches: 9. The CDR3 sequence is 13 residues long.

CDR3 coding DNA: TGTGCCAGCAGTTACTCGAGGACAGGAACCGCCTACAATGAGCAGTTCTTC. Translating gives CASSYSRTGTAYNEQFF. The V and J genes are TRBV6-5 and TRBJ2-1; 7 bases agree with TRBD1. This CDR3 has 17 amino acids. The germline CDR1 and CDR2 sequences are MNHEY and SVGAGI. The ends lost 0 bases at V and 2 bases at J; junction bases unmatched: 7.

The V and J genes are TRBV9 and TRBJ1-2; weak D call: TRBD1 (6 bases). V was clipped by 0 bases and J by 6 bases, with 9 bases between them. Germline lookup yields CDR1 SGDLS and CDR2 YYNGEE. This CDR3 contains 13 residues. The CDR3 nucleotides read TGTGCCAGCAGCGTAGTATCAGGGGATGGCTACACCTTC. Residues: CASSVVSGDGYTF.

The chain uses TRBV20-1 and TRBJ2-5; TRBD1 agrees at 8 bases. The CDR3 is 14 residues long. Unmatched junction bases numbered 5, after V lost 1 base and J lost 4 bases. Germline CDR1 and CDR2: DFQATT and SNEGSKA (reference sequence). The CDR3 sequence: CSARVQGAGETQYF. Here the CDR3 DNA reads TGCAGTGCTAGAGTGCAGGGGGCGGGAGAGACCCAGTACTTC.

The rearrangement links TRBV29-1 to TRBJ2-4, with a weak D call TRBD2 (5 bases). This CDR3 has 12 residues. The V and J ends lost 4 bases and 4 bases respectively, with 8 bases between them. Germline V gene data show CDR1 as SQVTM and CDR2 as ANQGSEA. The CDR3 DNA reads TGCAGCGTTGTCGGGAAAAAAAACATTCAGTACTTC. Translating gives CSVVGKKNIQYF.

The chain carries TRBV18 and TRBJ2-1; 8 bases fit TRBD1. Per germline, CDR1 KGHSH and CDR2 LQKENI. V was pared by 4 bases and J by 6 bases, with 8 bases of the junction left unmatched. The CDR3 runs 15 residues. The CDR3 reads CASSLAGGEVNEQFF. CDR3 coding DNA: TGTGCCAGCTCACTAGCAGGGGGCGAGGTCAATGAGCAGTTCTTC.

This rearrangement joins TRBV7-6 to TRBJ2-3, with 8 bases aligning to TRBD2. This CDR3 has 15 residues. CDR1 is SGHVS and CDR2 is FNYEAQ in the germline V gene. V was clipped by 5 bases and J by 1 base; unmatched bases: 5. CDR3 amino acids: CASSEAGVGTDTQYF. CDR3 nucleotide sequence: TGTGCCAGCAGCGAAGCGGGAGTGGGCACAGATACGCAGTATTTT.

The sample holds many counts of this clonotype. CDR3 residues: CASSLAGRTILVGEPETQYF. Here the CDR3 DNA reads TGCGCCAGCAGCTTGGCGGGAAGGACAATCTTGGTCGGGGAACCAGAGACCCAGTACTTC. The J gene is TRBJ2-5, the V gene TRBV5-1; D tentatively reads TRBD1 or TRBD2 (5 bases each). There are 20 residues in the CDR3. Trimming removed 0 bases from V and 4 bases from J, with 28 bases in between. The V gene's germline CDR1 is SGHRS and CDR2 YFSETQ.

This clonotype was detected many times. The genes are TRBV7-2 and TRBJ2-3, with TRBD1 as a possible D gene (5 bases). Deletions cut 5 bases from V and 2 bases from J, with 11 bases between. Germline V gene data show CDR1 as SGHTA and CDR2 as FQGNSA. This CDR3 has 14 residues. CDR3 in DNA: TGTGCCAGCAGCCTCGACAGATACACAGATACGCAGTATTTT. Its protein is CASSLDRYTDTQYF.

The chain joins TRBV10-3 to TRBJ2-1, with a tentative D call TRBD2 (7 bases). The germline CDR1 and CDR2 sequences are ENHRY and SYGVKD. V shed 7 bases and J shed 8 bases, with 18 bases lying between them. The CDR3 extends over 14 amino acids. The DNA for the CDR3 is TGTGCCATCAACGGTGGGGGGGCCGTCTATGAGCAGTTCTTC. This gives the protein CAINGGGAVYEQFF.

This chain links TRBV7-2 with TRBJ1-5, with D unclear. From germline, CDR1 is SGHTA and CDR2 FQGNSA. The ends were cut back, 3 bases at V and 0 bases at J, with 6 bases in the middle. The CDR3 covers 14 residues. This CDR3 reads CASSFATSNQPQHF. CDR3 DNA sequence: TGTGCCAGCAGCTTTGCGACTAGCAATCAGCCCCAGCATTTT.

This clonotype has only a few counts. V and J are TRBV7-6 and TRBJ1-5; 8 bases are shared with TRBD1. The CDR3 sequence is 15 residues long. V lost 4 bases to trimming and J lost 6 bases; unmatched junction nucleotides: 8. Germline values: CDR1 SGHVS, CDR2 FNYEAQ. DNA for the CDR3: TGTGCCAGCAGCTCCGGGGCAGGGGGCGGTCAGCCCCAGCATTTT. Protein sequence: CASSSGAGGGQPQHF.

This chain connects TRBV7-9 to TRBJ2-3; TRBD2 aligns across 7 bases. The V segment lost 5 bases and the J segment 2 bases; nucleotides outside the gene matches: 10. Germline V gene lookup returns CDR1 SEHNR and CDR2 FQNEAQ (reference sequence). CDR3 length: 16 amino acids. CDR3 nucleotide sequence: TGTGCCAGCAGCCCTAGGCTAGCGGAAAACACAGATACGCAGTATTTT. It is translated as CASSPRLAENTDTQYF. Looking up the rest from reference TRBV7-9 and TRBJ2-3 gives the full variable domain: DTGVSQNPRHKITKRGQNVTFRCDPISEHNRLYWYRQTLGQGPEFLTYFQNEAQLEKSRLLSDRFSAERPKGSFSTLEIQRTEQGDSAMYLCASSPRLAENTDTQYFGPGTRLTVL.

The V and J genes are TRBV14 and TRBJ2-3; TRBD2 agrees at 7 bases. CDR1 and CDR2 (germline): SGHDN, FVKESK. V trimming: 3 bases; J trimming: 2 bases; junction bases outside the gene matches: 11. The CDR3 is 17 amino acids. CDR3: CASSQRATGGFTDTQYF. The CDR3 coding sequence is TGTGCCAGCAGCCAGAGAGCAACGGGAGGCTTCACAGATACGCAGTATTTT.

CDR3: CASSPPGGANIQYF. The CDR3, as DNA: TGCGCCAGCAGCCCCCCGGGGGGGGCGAACATTCAGTACTTC. The chain carries TRBV5-1 and TRBJ2-4, with 8 positions matching TRBD2. The germline V gene encodes CDR1 SGHRS and CDR2 YFSETQ. The CDR3 is 14 residues long. V was pared by 4 bases and J by 7 bases, with 7 bases of the junction left unmatched.

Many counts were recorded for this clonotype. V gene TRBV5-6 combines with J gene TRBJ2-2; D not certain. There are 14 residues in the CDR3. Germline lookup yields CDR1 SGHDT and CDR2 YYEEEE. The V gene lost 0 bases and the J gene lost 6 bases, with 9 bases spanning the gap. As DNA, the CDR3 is TGTGCCAGCAGCTTGGTGTTCGAGGCCGGGGAGCTGTTTTTT. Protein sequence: CASSLVFEAGELFF.

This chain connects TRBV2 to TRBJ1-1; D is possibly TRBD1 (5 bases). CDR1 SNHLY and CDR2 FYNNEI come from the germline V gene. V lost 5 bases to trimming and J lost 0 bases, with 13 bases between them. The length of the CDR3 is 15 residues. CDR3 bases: TGTGCCAGCAGTTCCAGGGAGTCGGTGAACACTGAAGCTTTCTTT. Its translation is CASSSRESVNTEAFF.

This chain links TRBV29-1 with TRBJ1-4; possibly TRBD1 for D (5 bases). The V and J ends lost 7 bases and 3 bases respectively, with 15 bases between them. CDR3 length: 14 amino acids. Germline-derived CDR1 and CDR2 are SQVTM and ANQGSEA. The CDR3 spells CSAGHPGANEKLFF. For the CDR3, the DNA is TGCAGCGCTGGCCACCCGGGGGCTAATGAAAAACTGTTTTTT.

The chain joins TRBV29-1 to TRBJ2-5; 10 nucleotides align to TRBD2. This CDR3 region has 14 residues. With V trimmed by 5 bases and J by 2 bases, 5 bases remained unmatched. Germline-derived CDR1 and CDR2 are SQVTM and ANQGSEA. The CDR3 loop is CSVSRTSGQETQYF. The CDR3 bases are TGCAGCGTTTCGAGGACTAGCGGTCAAGAGACCCAGTACTTC.

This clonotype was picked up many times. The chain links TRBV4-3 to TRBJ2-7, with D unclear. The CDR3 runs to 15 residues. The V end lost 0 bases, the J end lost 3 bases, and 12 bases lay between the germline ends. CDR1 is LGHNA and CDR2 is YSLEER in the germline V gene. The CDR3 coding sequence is TGCGCCAGCAGCCAAGAAACAGCGAGCCACTACGAGCAGTACTTC. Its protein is CASSQETASHYEQYF.

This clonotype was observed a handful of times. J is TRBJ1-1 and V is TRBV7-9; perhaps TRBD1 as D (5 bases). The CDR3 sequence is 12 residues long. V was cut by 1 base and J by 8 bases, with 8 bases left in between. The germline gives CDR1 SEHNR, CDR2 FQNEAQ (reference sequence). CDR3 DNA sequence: TGTGCCAGCAGCTTAGTGGGGGAAGAAGCTTTCTTT. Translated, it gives CASSLVGEEAFF.

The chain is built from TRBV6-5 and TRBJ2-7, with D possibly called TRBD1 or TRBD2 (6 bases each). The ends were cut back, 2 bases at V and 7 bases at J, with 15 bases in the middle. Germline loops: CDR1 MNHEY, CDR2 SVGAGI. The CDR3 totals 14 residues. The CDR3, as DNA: TGTGCCAGCAGTTACAGGGGGGCGATAGGGGAGCAGTACTTC. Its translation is CASSYRGAIGEQYF.